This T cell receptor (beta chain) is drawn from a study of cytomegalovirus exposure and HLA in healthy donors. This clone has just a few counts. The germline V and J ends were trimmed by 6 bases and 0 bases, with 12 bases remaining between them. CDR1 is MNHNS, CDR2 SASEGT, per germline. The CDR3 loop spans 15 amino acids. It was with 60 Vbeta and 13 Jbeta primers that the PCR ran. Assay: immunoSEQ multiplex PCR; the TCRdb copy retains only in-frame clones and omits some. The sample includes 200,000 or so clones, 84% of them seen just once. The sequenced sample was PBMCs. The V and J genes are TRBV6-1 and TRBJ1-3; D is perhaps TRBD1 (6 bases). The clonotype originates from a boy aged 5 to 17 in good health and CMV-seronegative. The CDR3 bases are TGTGCCAGCAGCCGTCAGGGGCACTCTGGAAACACCATATATTTT. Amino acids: CASSRQGHSGNTIYF.